Given below is one T cell receptor beta chain in context. TCRdb's copy holds only in-frame clones and misses some; the assay was immunoSEQ multiplex PCR. The table has some 320,000 clones, 85% to 90% seen once; the top ten hold approximately 10%. These data are taken from a study of blood T cell repertoires in COVID-19. CDR1 is MDHEN and CDR2 is SYDVKM in the germline V gene. The J segment lost 6 bases and the V segment lost 8 bases, leaving 12 bases of the junction unmatched. This CDR3 is 15 amino acids long. It was during active infection that Seattle patients were enrolled and then longitudinally followed.

Sequencing was carried out using peripheral blood. This receptor was identified in a woman aged 30 to 39 with COVID-19, enrolled during active disease. J is TRBJ2-1 and V is TRBV28; 8 bases align to TRBD2. Written as DNA, the CDR3 is TGTGCCAGCTACCCGGGGGGGAGCGGGTTCAATGAGCAGTTCTTC. This encodes CASYPGGSGFNEQFF.